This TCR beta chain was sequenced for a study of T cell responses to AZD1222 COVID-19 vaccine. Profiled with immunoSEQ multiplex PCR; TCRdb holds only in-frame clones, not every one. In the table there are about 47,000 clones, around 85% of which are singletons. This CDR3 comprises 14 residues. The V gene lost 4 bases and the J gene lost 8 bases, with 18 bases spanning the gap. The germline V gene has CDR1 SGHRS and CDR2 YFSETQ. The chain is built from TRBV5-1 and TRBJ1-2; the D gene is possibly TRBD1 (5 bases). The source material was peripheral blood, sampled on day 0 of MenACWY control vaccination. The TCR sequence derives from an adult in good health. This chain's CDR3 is CASSPGTDGGGYTF. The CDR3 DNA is TGCGCCAGCAGCCCTGGGACGGACGGTGGGGGCTACACCTTC.